This note documents a single T cell receptor (beta chain) sequence. The antigen it recognizes is unknown. The record has no base qualities; no much larger clone is one base away. The sample was run on an Illumina HiSeq 2500. TCR beta libraries were prepared by quantitative 5'-RACE with molecular barcodes. Processing in the source paper ran as follows. A new computational method based on a probabilistic model of VDJ rearrangement was used to identify disease-linked TCR variants. Using fastp trimming at Q25 and MiXCR clonotype assembly, TCRdb reanalyzed the public sequencing data and kept in-frame beta chains. Records with the same CDR3 protein are collapsed into one entry carrying the most frequent genes and DNA. TCRdb's processing, not the authors' own work, is the source of the V and J calls. The sample table shows some 39,000 distinct CDR3 sequences, and 11% are seen once. The ten largest account for around 20% of the sample.

The V end gives up 6 bases and the J end 5 bases, leaving 12 bases in the junction not matched to a gene. CDR1 and CDR2, looked up from the germline V gene, are MDHEN and SYDVKM. Taken from cysteine to phenylalanine, the CDR3 has 16 residues. The entry retains the CDR3 DNA only, 48 bases that are in frame from base 1. These data come from a study of CD8 T cells in ankylosing spondylitis (dated by TCRdb to the late 2010s). About the study as a whole: T cell receptor beta repertoires were profiled in healthy donors and ankylosing spondylitis patients so that disease-linked TCR variants could be found. The full study cohort comprised about 25 ankylosing spondylitis patients and 110 or so healthy donors. Peripheral blood was sampled, and synovial fluid was additionally collected from ankylosing spondylitis patients. General conclusions and limits of the study: The disease-linked clones had a CD8+ phenotype and were found at relatively low frequencies in peripheral blood. Some motif variants had previously been reported in the synovial fluid and blood of reactive arthritis patients, which suggests shared mechanisms of disease initiation. The disease-linked clones were reported to be significantly enriched in matched synovial fluid samples from ankylosing spondylitis patients. Blood from ankylosing spondylitis patients appeared to be characterized by a TCR beta motif composed of under ten highly homologous amino acid variants.

Synovial fluid samples and blood samples obtained from the same ankylosing spondylitis patients were matched. The TCR was taken from a male donor with ankylosing spondylitis. The chain links TRBV28 with TRBJ1-4; TRBD1 fits 7 bases in the junction. Specimen: synovial fluid, either unsorted or a sorted T cell fraction (not recorded which). The nucleotide sequence is TGTGCCAGCAGAGGCGCCTCGGGACAGACAAATGAAAAACTGTTTTTT. The resulting protein is CASRGASGQTNEKLFF.